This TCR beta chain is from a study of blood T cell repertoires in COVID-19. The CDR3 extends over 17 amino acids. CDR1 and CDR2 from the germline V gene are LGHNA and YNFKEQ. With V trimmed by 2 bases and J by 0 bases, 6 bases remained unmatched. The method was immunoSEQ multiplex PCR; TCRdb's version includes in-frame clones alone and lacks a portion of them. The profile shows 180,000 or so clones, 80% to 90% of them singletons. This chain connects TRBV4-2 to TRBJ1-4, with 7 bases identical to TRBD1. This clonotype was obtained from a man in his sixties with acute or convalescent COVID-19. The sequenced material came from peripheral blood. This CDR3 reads CASSQKSGGATNEKLFF. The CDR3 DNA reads TGTGCCAGCAGCCAAAAATCAGGGGGAGCAACTAATGAAAAACTGTTTTTT.